The present T cell receptor (beta chain) was sequenced within a study of CD8+ T cells in alopecia areata. Whole-study results and caveats: Expanded CD8+ clones among the top 100, as well as scalp clonality, were significantly decreased by tofacitinib.

A note on this clone: Its antigen is currently unknown.

It was cDNA, reverse transcribed from extracted RNA, that served as the sequencing template. The protocol was immunoSEQ multiplex PCR, while the TCRdb copy is restricted to in-frame clones and leaves out a portion. Found here are a few hundred thousand clones, about three fifths of them singletons; the top ten hold 1.6%. Losses at the gene ends were 6 bases for V and 5 bases for J; bases not matched to a gene: 7. The CDR3 sequence is 13 residues long. Looked up from germline, CDR1 is LNHDA and CDR2 is SQIVND (reference sequence). Treatment in this sample: oral pan-JAK inhibitor, 5-10 mg twice daily. The J gene is TRBJ2-7, the V gene TRBV19; 7 nucleotides line up with TRBD1. The sample consisted of CD4+ T cells sorted from blood, taken at week 4, from a patient treated with tofacitinib. This sequence was found in a human donor with alopecia areata. CDR3 sequence (DNA): TGTGCCAGTAGATCGGACAGGATCGACGAGCAGTACTTC. Encoded protein: CASRSDRIDEQYF.